Below, 25 T cell receptor beta chains from the same sample are listed, as sequenced in a study of cytomegalovirus exposure and HLA in healthy donors. Profiling relied on immunoSEQ multiplex PCR, and the TCRdb table lists in-frame clones only, not all of them. Of some 99,000 clones in the sample, around nine tenths are singletons; the top ten hold about 2%. Sequencing was performed on PBMCs. These receptors originate from a woman aged 18 to 35 in good health and CMV-seronegative.

The J gene is TRBJ1-1, the V gene TRBV28; a weak D match, TRBD1 (6 bases). CDR3 length: 16 residues. V was shortened by 5 bases and J by 4 bases, with 20 bases between the two germline ends. Germline-derived CDR1 and CDR2 are MDHEN and SYDVKM. CDR3 amino acids: CASSGEHREGGTEAFF. CDR3 coding DNA: TGTGCCAGCAGTGGTGAACACAGGGAGGGAGGCACTGAAGCTTTCTTT. Full variable domain (remainder filled in from reference TRBV28 and TRBJ1-1): DVKVTQSSRYLVKRTGEKVFLECVQDMDHENMFWYRQDPGLGLRLIYFSYDVKMKEKGDIPEGYSVSREKKERFSLILESASTNQTSMYLCASSGEHREGGTEAFFGQGTRLTVV.

The rearrangement joins TRBV30 to TRBJ1-2; 8 bases are shared with TRBD1. With V trimmed by 0 bases and J by 5 bases, 8 bases remained unmatched. Germline values: CDR1 GTSNPN, CDR2 SVGIG (reference sequence). This CDR3 is built from 15 residues. CDR3 in DNA: TGTGCCTGGAGTGTTATACGGACAGGGCGATATGGCTACACCTTC. The encoded protein is CAWSVIRTGRYGYTF.

The genes are TRBV2 and TRBJ2-1; 14 bases map to TRBD2. The CDR3 sequence is 18 residues long. Germline values: CDR1 SNHLY, CDR2 FYNNEI. The ends lost 6 bases at V and 8 bases at J; junction bases unmatched: 15. The chain's CDR3 is CASRENTGLAGEVDEQFF. CDR3 coding DNA: TGTGCCAGCAGAGAGAATACGGGACTAGCGGGAGAGGTTGATGAGCAGTTCTTC.

This rearrangement joins TRBV4-3 to TRBJ2-2; D not certain. This CDR3 comprises 22 residues. Germline CDR1 and CDR2: LGHNA and YSLEER. Trimming shortened V by 2 bases and J by 2 bases, and 30 bases separated the two germline ends. In DNA form, the CDR3 reads TGCGCCAGCAGCCAATTTGTCGAAACGCGGCGAATCCCCCGAAACAACACCGGGGAGCTGTTTTTT. It translates to CASSQFVETRRIPRNNTGELFF.

The chain joins TRBV11-2 to TRBJ2-1, with TRBD2 as a possible D gene (7 bases). Deletions cut 4 bases from V and 4 bases from J, with 17 bases between. The CDR3 consists of 16 residues. The germline V gene encodes CDR1 SGHAT and CDR2 FQNNGV. The CDR3 DNA reads as TGTGCCAGCAGCTCCACCAGGGGAGGGAGGTACAATGAGCAGTTCTTC. Its protein product is CASSSTRGGRYNEQFF.

The rearrangement joins TRBV27 to TRBJ2-1; 8 nucleotides line up with TRBD2. Per the germline V gene, CDR1 is MNHEY and CDR2 is SMNVEV (reference sequence). The CDR3 totals 15 residues. Losses at the gene ends were 5 bases for V and 0 bases for J; bases not matched to a gene: 3. DNA of the CDR3: TGTGCCAGCAGTCCTGGGACTAGCTCCTACAATGAGCAGTTCTTC. Translated, it gives CASSPGTSSYNEQFF.

This clone was seen just once. The CDR3, as DNA: TGCGCCAGCAGCCAAGCGCTAGGCAATGAGCAGTTCTTC. This translates into CASSQALGNEQFF. The chain employs TRBV4-3 and TRBJ2-1, with unresolved D. The CDR3 has 13 residues. The V gene's germline CDR1 is LGHNA and CDR2 YSLEER. V lost 1 base and J lost 6, with 7 bases in between.

The chain employs TRBV5-1 and TRBJ2-1; TRBD2 is a possible D gene (6 bases). CDR3 length: 15 amino acids. With 4 bases removed from V and 3 bases from J, the gap between germline ends came to 14 bases. CDR1 SGHRS and CDR2 YFSETQ come from the germline V gene. CDR3 residues: CASSGGASVYNEQFF. In nucleotides, the CDR3 is TGCGCCAGCAGCGGTGGAGCTAGCGTCTACAATGAGCAGTTCTTC. Full variable domain (missing parts from reference TRBV5-1 and TRBJ2-1): KAGVTQTPRYLIKTRGQQVTLSCSPISGHRSVSWYQQTPGQGLQFLFEYFSETQRNKGNFPGRFSGRQFSNSRSEMNVSTLELGDSALYLCASSGGASVYNEQFFGPGTRLTVL.

The CDR3 region has the DNA TGTGCCTGGAGCGCTATGGATCAGCCCCAGCATTTT. Residues: CAWSAMDQPQHF. The chain recombines TRBV30 with TRBJ1-5, with unresolved D. Germline CDR1 GTSNPN, CDR2 SVGIG (reference sequence). V lost 3 bases, J lost 5 bases, and 8 bases lay in between. The CDR3 loop spans 12 amino acids.

The chain links TRBV2 to TRBJ2-5; possibly TRBD1 for D (5 bases). V gave up 6 bases and J gave up 2 bases, with 10 bases separating them. The CDR3 extends over 13 amino acids. In germline, CDR1 is SNHLY, CDR2 FYNNEI. The CDR3 DNA sequence: TGTGCCAGCAGCTCCGACAGACAAGAGACCCAGTACTTC. This codes for CASSSDRQETQYF.

J is TRBJ2-7 and V is TRBV7-8; D remains ambiguous. Germline CDR1 is SGHVS and CDR2 is FQNEAQ. The V end lost 4 bases, the J end lost 1 base, and 14 bases lay between the germline ends. The CDR3 is 15 amino acids. This CDR3 reads CASSYRTGLSYEQYF. The CDR3 coding sequence is TGTGCCAGCAGCTATAGAACTGGGCTTTCCTACGAGCAGTACTTC.

The V and J genes are TRBV6-6 and TRBJ2-7; D is unclear. The ends were cut back, 8 bases at V and 6 bases at J, with 17 bases in the middle. The germline V gene has CDR1 MNHNY and CDR2 SVGAGI (reference sequence). The CDR3 extends over 13 amino acids. The CDR3 protein is CASGLGQGSEQYF. The CDR3 DNA is TGTGCCAGCGGGCTTGGGCAAGGCTCCGAGCAGTACTTC.

The chain links TRBV6-1 to TRBJ1-2, with TRBD1 matching over 7 bases. CDR1 is MNHNS and CDR2 is SASEGT in the germline V gene. Trimming at V came to 6 bases and at J to 5 bases, leaving 3 bases not matched to a gene. CDR3 length: 12 residues. The CDR3 DNA sequence: TGTGCCAGCAGGGGGACAGATTATGGCTACACCTTC. Translated, it gives CASRGTDYGYTF.

The chain joins TRBV28 to TRBJ1-2; maybe TRBD1 (6 bases). The V and J ends lost 6 bases and 7 bases respectively, with 15 bases between them. Looked up from germline, CDR1 is MDHEN and CDR2 is SYDVKM. The CDR3 loop spans 13 amino acids. The CDR3 is CASRLPRTAGYTF. Here the CDR3 DNA reads TGTGCCAGCAGATTACCTCGGACAGCTGGCTACACCTTC.

V usage is TRBV10-3 and J usage is TRBJ2-1; 7 bases align to TRBD1. This CDR3 is built from 15 residues. CDR1 is ENHRY, CDR2 SYGVKD, per germline. With 4 bases clipped from V and 6 bases from J, the junction kept 9 bases outside the gene matches. The DNA of the CDR3 is TGTGCCATCAGTGTAGGAGACAGGGCCGGCAATGAGCAGTTCTTC. It encodes CAISVGDRAGNEQFF.

The chain carries TRBV7-8 and TRBJ2-3; TRBD1 agrees at 9 bases. This CDR3 has 17 amino acids. Looked up from germline, CDR1 is SGHVS and CDR2 is FQNEAQ. After removal of 5 bases from V and 3 bases from J, the junction contained 12 bases not matched to a gene. The CDR3 DNA reads TGTGCCAGCAGCCCTAGGTGGACAGGGGATTTAACAGATACGCAGTATTTT. Protein sequence: CASSPRWTGDLTDTQYF. The full variable domain, in which reference TRBV7-8 and TRBJ2-3 provide the parts outside the CDR3, is GAGVSQSPRYKVAKRGQDVALRCDPISGHVSLFWYQQALGQGPEFLTYFQNEAQLDKSGLPSDRFFAERPEGSVSTLKIQRTQQEDSAVYLCASSPRWTGDLTDTQYFGPGTRLTVL.

The chain is built from TRBV6-4 and TRBJ1-6; maybe TRBD1 (5 bases). Germline V CDR1 and CDR2: MRHNA, SNTAGT. V was shortened by 8 bases and J by 6 bases, with 11 bases between the two germline ends. The CDR3 is 13 amino acids. CDR3 sequence reads: CASGAEVNSPLHF. CDR3 nucleotide sequence: TGTGCCAGCGGGGCGGAAGTTAATTCACCCCTCCACTTT.

V is TRBV15 and J is TRBJ2-7, with D possibly matching TRBD1 (6 bases). V was pared by 0 bases and J by 1 base, with 10 bases between. Germline lookup yields CDR1 LNHNV and CDR2 YYDKDF (reference sequence). The CDR3 is 15 residues long. The CDR3 loop reads CATSRDRGPSYEQYF. Written as DNA, the CDR3 is TGTGCCACCAGCAGAGACAGGGGCCCATCCTACGAGCAGTACTTC.

This chain links TRBV7-2 with TRBJ2-1; 8 nucleotides align to TRBD2. With V trimmed by 3 bases and J by 7 bases, 8 bases remained unmatched. The CDR3 totals 15 residues. Germline V gene data show CDR1 as SGHTA and CDR2 as FQGNSA. This chain's CDR3 is CASSFNSIAGNEQFF. For the CDR3, the DNA is TGTGCCAGCAGCTTTAATTCGATAGCGGGAAATGAGCAGTTCTTC.

The chain carries TRBV7-6 and TRBJ2-2; tentative D call: TRBD1 (5 bases). Looked up from germline, CDR1 is SGHVS and CDR2 is FNYEAQ. With 3 bases removed from V and 6 bases from J, the gap between germline ends came to 14 bases. The CDR3 consists of 15 residues. The CDR3 DNA reads as TGTGCCAGCAGCTTCAACATTCAGGGTCCCGGGGAGCTGTTTTTT. Protein: CASSFNIQGPGELFF.

The chain couples TRBV28 to TRBJ2-7; possible D gene TRBD2, 6 bases. This CDR3 has 14 amino acids. Trimming removed 5 bases from V and 2 bases from J, with 13 bases in between. The germline CDR1 and CDR2 sequences are MDHEN and SYDVKM. The DNA of the CDR3 is TGTGCCAGCAGTCCTAGACTAGTTGCCTACGAGCAGTACTTC. Translated: CASSPRLVAYEQYF.

V and J are TRBV14 and TRBJ2-2; D is undetermined. The V end lost 4 bases, the J end lost 8 bases, and 11 bases lay between the germline ends. The germline gives CDR1 SGHDN, CDR2 FVKESK. The CDR3 runs 13 residues. CDR3 bases: TGTGCCAGCAGCCCTCAGTTGTCTGGGGAGCTGTTTTTT. Protein sequence: CASSPQLSGELFF.

This chain connects TRBV19 to TRBJ1-2; D remains ambiguous. Per the germline V gene, CDR1 is LNHDA and CDR2 is SQIVND (reference sequence). V was pared by 4 bases and J by 8 bases, with 20 bases between. The CDR3 loop spans 15 amino acids. In DNA form, the CDR3 reads TGTGCCAGTAGTAAATGGACGGAGCCCGAGGGCGGCTACACCTTC. This codes for CASSKWTEPEGGYTF.

This chain uses TRBV5-4 with TRBJ2-7, with 13 bases lining up with TRBD2. CDR3 length: 16 residues. The V segment lost 3 bases and the J segment 7 bases; nucleotides outside the gene matches: 10. Per germline, CDR1 SGHNT and CDR2 YYREEE (reference sequence). CDR3 bases: TGTGCCAGCAGCTCGGGACTAGCGGGAAGGAGTCATGAGCAGTACTTC. Translated: CASSSGLAGRSHEQYF.

The chain has TRBV19 and TRBJ1-1, with 8 nucleotides matching TRBD1. The trim removed 2 bases at V and 1 base at J, leaving 3 bases unmatched. Germline-derived CDR1 and CDR2 are LNHDA and SQIVND (reference sequence). The CDR3 consists of 15 residues. The CDR3, as DNA: TGTGCCAGTAGTATACAAGACAGGGGGAACACTGAAGCTTTCTTT. As protein: CASSIQDRGNTEAFF. The full variable domain, in which reference TRBV19 and TRBJ1-1 provide the parts outside the CDR3, is DGGITQSPKYLFRKEGQNVTLSCEQNLNHDAMYWYRQDPGQGLRLIYYSQIVNDFQKGDIAEGYSVSREKKESFPLTVTSAQKNPTAFYLCASSIQDRGNTEAFFGQGTRLTVV.